A single sample gave rise to the 27 T cell receptor beta chains below, sequenced in a study of spatial heterogeneity in lung cancer. One entry per CDR3 protein results from TCRdb running MiXCR on the 5' RACE reads. The top ten hold roughly an eighth of the sample, which has about 25,000 distinct CDR3 sequences, 6% to 7.5% seen once. Time point specified: sample taken at primary tumor resection. The source was PBMCs, collected at surgery. The receptors derive from a male donor with early-stage non-small cell lung cancer.

The chain recombines TRBV12-3 or TRBV12-4 with TRBJ2-7, with D perhaps TRBD1 or TRBD2 (5 bases each). The CDR3 covers 13 residues. V lost 5 bases to trimming and J lost 8 bases, with 16 bases between them. This CDR3 is CASSPRDGEKQYV. The CDR3 DNA follows: TGTGCCAGCAGTCCCCGGGACGGAGAGAAGCAGTACGTC.

This clonotype was picked up many times. This sequence joins TRBV27 and TRBJ1-4, with 7 bases aligning to TRBD1. The CDR3 has 15 amino acids. Germline V CDR1 and CDR2: MNHEY, SMNVEV (reference sequence). Losses at the gene ends were 3 bases for V and 5 bases for J; bases not matched to a gene: 6. The DNA of the CDR3 is TGTGCCAGCAGTTTGAGACAGGGAGGGAATGAAAAACTGTTTTTT. This gives the protein CASSLRQGGNEKLFF.

This clonotype occurred many times. The CDR3 sequence: CASTRPGSVAGELFF. The CDR3 DNA is TGTGCCAGCACCCGCCCCGGGAGCGTGGCCGGGGAGCTGTTTTTT. The chain carries TRBV28 and TRBJ2-2; tentatively, D is TRBD2 (6 bases). V lost 7 bases and J 6 bases, leaving 18 bases between the germline ends. In germline, CDR1 is MDHEN, CDR2 SYDVKM. There are 15 residues in the CDR3.

This clonotype was counted only a few times. The V and J genes are TRBV27 and TRBJ2-2; D is possibly TRBD2 (5 bases). The V and J ends lost 11 bases and 5 bases respectively, with 21 bases between them. CDR1 and CDR2 (germline): MNHEY, SMNVEV (reference sequence). This CDR3 is 15 amino acids long. This CDR3 is CASLPVAKGTGELFF. Here the CDR3 DNA reads TGTGCCTCCCTACCGGTAGCGAAGGGAACCGGGGAGCTGTTTTTT.

This clonotype appeared a few times. J is TRBJ2-2 and V is TRBV10-3, with D perhaps TRBD2 (5 bases). Per germline, CDR1 ENHRY and CDR2 SYGVKD. The CDR3 has 15 residues. With 6 bases removed from V and 4 bases from J, the gap between germline ends came to 15 bases. CDR3 region: CAISPSGSSTGELFF. In DNA, the CDR3 is TGTGCCATCAGCCCTTCGGGGTCAAGCACCGGGGAGCTGTTTTTT.

This clonotype was recorded many times. This CDR3 is CASSLRDTDSPLHF. The CDR3 region has the DNA TGTGCCAGCAGTTTAAGGGACACCGACTCACCCCTCCACTTT. The chain combines TRBV28 with TRBJ1-6, with a possible D match to TRBD1 (6 bases). The V gene lost 2 bases and the J gene lost 10 bases, with 12 bases spanning the gap. There are 14 residues in the CDR3. In germline, CDR1 is MDHEN, CDR2 SYDVKM.

By share, this clonotype counts as medium-sized (0.01 to 0.1%). The chain uses TRBV29-1 and TRBJ2-1; D is unclear. Germline-derived CDR1 and CDR2 are SQVTM and ANQGSEA. Between the trimmed V and J ends, which lost 7 bases and 1 base, there was a span of 11 bases. The CDR3 contains 13 residues. The CDR3 DNA follows: TGCAGCGCCCGTCCGGAATCCTACAATGAGCAGTTCTTC. Translation gives CSARPESYNEQFF.

This clonotype was seen repeatedly, ten times or more. J is TRBJ1-4 and V is TRBV28, with no clear D. Trimming removed 1 base from V and 0 bases from J, with 9 bases in between. Germline V gene lookup returns CDR1 MDHEN and CDR2 SYDVKM. The CDR3 contains 16 residues. The CDR3 DNA reads as TGTGCCAGCAGTTTATCCGGGCTAGCAACTAATGAAAAACTGTTTTTT. Its translation: CASSLSGLATNEKLFF. Drawing the rest from reference TRBV28 and TRBJ1-4, the complete variable domain is DVKVTQSSRYLVKRTGEKVFLECVQDMDHENMFWYRQDPGLGLRLIYFSYDVKMKEKGDIPEGYSVSREKKERFSLILESASTNQTSMYLCASSLSGLATNEKLFFGSGTQLSVL.

This clonotype was detected only a few times. The chain has TRBV10-3 and TRBJ2-7; D gene unclear. CDR1 is ENHRY and CDR2 is SYGVKD in the germline V gene. V was clipped by 4 bases and J by 3 bases, with 13 bases between them. The CDR3 length is 14 residues. The CDR3 here is CAISVVGINYEQYF. Written as DNA, the CDR3 is TGTGCCATCAGTGTCGTGGGGATCAACTACGAGCAGTACTTC.

This clonotype was seen ten or more times. The V and J genes are TRBV6-2 or TRBV6-3 and TRBJ2-7; D may be TRBD1 (6 bases). Germline values: CDR1 MNHEY, CDR2 SVGEGT. The V end was cut by 10 bases, the J end by 0 bases, with 25 bases between. The CDR3 has 17 amino acids. The CDR3 sequence is CATRKGELGAASYEQYF. The CDR3 DNA reads as TGTGCCACCCGAAAGGGGGAATTAGGAGCGGCCTCCTACGAGCAGTACTTC.

At least ten counts were recorded for this clonotype. The genes are TRBV12-3 or TRBV12-4 and TRBJ1-2; D ambiguous. The length of the CDR3 is 12 residues. With 1 base removed from V and 1 base from J, the gap between germline ends came to 1 base. CDR3 amino acids: CASSLDNYGYTF. The DNA of the CDR3 is TGTGCCAGCAGTTTAGATAACTATGGCTACACCTTC.

In this sample, this clonotype turned up many times. This chain uses TRBV28 with TRBJ1-4, with D tentatively TRBD1 (5 bases). Trimming cost V 8 bases and J 4 bases, with 11 bases left between them. The germline V gene has CDR1 MDHEN and CDR2 SYDVKM. This CDR3 spans 13 amino acids. The CDR3 region is CASGGELNEKLFF. CDR3 bases: TGTGCCAGCGGAGGGGAACTTAATGAAAAACTGTTTTTT.

The V call is TRBV5-4, the J call TRBJ1-2; D is unresolved. The CDR3 sequence is 17 residues long. V lost 3 bases and J 0 bases, leaving 18 bases between the germline ends. Germline V lookup: CDR1 SGHNT, CDR2 YYREEE (reference sequence). CDR3 sequence reads: CASSSRGAGASNYGYTF. The CDR3 nucleotides read TGTGCCAGCAGCTCCCGAGGCGCAGGCGCTTCTAACTATGGCTACACCTTC.

This clonotype was recorded many times. The chain combines TRBV28 with TRBJ2-7; 12 nucleotides align to TRBD2. With 5 bases clipped from V and 0 bases from J, the junction kept 5 bases outside the gene matches. This CDR3 comprises 16 residues. CDR1 is MDHEN, CDR2 SYDVKM, per germline. The CDR3 sequence: CASSGLAGISSYEQYF. The CDR3 nucleotides read TGTGCCAGCAGTGGACTAGCGGGGATAAGCTCCTACGAGCAGTACTTC. The variable domain in full, completed from reference TRBV28 and TRBJ2-7, reads DVKVTQSSRYLVKRTGEKVFLECVQDMDHENMFWYRQDPGLGLRLIYFSYDVKMKEKGDIPEGYSVSREKKERFSLILESASTNQTSMYLCASSGLAGISSYEQYFGPGTRLTVT.

This clonotype is medium-sized (0.01 to 0.1%) within its sample. This sequence joins TRBV20-1 and TRBJ2-3, with a tentative D call TRBD2 (5 bases). Germline CDR1 is DFQATT and CDR2 is SNEGSKA (reference sequence). Trimming shortened V by 3 bases and J by 5 bases, and 12 bases separated the two germline ends. The CDR3 has 13 residues. This chain's CDR3 is CSARVVGGDTQYF. The CDR3 DNA reads as TGCAGTGCTAGGGTGGTTGGAGGAGATACGCAGTATTTT.

This clonotype was seen repeatedly, ten times or more. V usage is TRBV28 and J usage is TRBJ1-1; the match to TRBD1 covers 7 bases. Germline V CDR1 and CDR2: MDHEN, SYDVKM. The CDR3 contains 14 residues. The ends lost 5 bases at V and 9 bases at J; junction bases unmatched: 12. CDR3 sequence reads: CASSLRGGRAKAFF. In nucleotides, the CDR3 is TGTGCCAGCAGTCTTCGAGGGGGCAGGGCCAAAGCTTTCTTT. Full variable domain (outside the CDR3, taken from reference TRBV28 and TRBJ1-1): DVKVTQSSRYLVKRTGEKVFLECVQDMDHENMFWYRQDPGLGLRLIYFSYDVKMKEKGDIPEGYSVSREKKERFSLILESASTNQTSMYLCASSLRGGRAKAFFGQGTRLTVV.

This clonotype was observed at least ten times. The chain has TRBV6-5 and TRBJ2-5; TRBD2 is a possible D gene (6 bases). The CDR3 is 15 residues long. V lost 5 bases, J lost 5 bases, and 18 bases lay in between. Germline CDR1 is MNHEY and CDR2 is SVGAGI. The CDR3: CASSRGYRSGETQYF. The CDR3 coding sequence is TGTGCCAGCAGTCGTGGATATAGGAGCGGGGAGACCCAGTACTTC.

Ten or more counts support this clonotype. The V gene is TRBV6-5, the J gene TRBJ2-7; D gene unclear. V lost 2 bases and J 3 bases, leaving 8 bases between the germline ends. The CDR3 sequence is 13 residues long. From germline, CDR1 is MNHEY and CDR2 SVGAGI. The CDR3 region has the DNA TGTGCCAGCAGTTACCAGGACGGCTACGAGCAGTACTTC. Its translation is CASSYQDGYEQYF.

Sample share makes this clonotype medium-sized. CDR3 residues: CATSRDGGTVMETQYF. The CDR3 region has the DNA TGTGCCACCAGCAGAGATGGCGGGACAGTAATGGAGACCCAGTACTTC. The gene calls are TRBV15 and TRBJ2-5, with a tentative D call TRBD1 (7 bases). The CDR3 sequence is 16 residues long. The V and J ends lost 0 bases and 5 bases respectively, with 16 bases between them. Germline values: CDR1 LNHNV, CDR2 YYDKDF (reference sequence).

This clonotype has at least ten counts. The V gene is TRBV2, the J gene TRBJ2-4; 7 bases align to TRBD2. The germline V gene has CDR1 SNHLY and CDR2 FYNNEI. Unmatched junction bases numbered 7, after V lost 3 bases and J lost 2 bases. The CDR3 has 16 residues. The DNA of the CDR3 is TGTGCCAGCAGTGAGAGGGCGGGAGTAACCAAAAACATTCAGTACTTC. Its translation is CASSERAGVTKNIQYF.

In this sample, this clonotype turned up once. The V and J genes are TRBV7-2 and TRBJ1-6; 10 bases are a match to TRBD1. V was clipped by 5 bases and J by 7 bases; unmatched bases: 11. The CDR3 has 17 residues. Germline CDR1 reads SGHTA; CDR2 reads FQGNSA. The CDR3 sequence: CASSRDRGRVKNSPLHF. The DNA of the CDR3 is TGTGCCAGCAGCCGGGACAGGGGACGAGTGAAGAATTCACCCCTCCACTTT.

This clonotype was seen only a few times. V gene TRBV4-3 combines with J gene TRBJ2-7; no clear D. V shed 4 bases and J shed 3 bases, with 13 bases lying between them. Germline V gives CDR1 LGHNA, CDR2 YSLEER. The CDR3 has 14 amino acids. The CDR3: CASSPHHTFYEQYF. CDR3 coding DNA: TGCGCCAGCAGCCCTCACCACACGTTCTACGAGCAGTACTTC.

Turning to this clonotype: A junction end diverges from the germline sequence, so it may reflect a read error. This chain links TRBV5-1 with TRBJ2-1; 11 positions match TRBD2. The germline gives CDR1 SGHRS, CDR2 YFSETQ. The CDR3 contains 16 residues. The CDR3 region has the DNA TGCGCCAGCAGCTTGGTCCCGACTAGCGGGGCCAATGAGCAGCTCTTC. As protein: CASSLVPTSGANEQLF.

This clonotype turned up a few times. With a much larger clone just one base away, this may be a read error. This chain joins TRBV28 and TRBJ1-1; perhaps TRBD1 as D (6 bases). The CDR3 length is 14 residues. In germline, CDR1 is MDHEN, CDR2 SYDVKM. The CDR3 protein is CAGSPGHQNTEAFF. For the CDR3, the DNA is TGTGCCGGCAGTCCGGGACACCAGAACACTGAAGCTTTCTTT.

This clonotype was detected many times. The rearrangement uses TRBV6-1 and TRBJ2-1; TRBD2 matches 12 bases. V was pared by 4 bases and J by 8 bases, with 6 bases of the junction left unmatched. Germline CDR1 MNHNS, CDR2 SASEGT. The CDR3 extends over 15 amino acids. The CDR3 reads CASSGETSGSDEQFF. In DNA, the CDR3 is TGTGCCAGCAGTGGAGAGACTAGCGGGAGCGATGAGCAGTTCTTC.

This clonotype was seen more than once but under ten times. This chain links TRBV20-1 with TRBJ1-5, with no clear D. The CDR3 length is 17 residues. V gave up 1 base and J gave up 0 bases, with 16 bases separating them. CDR1 is DFQATT and CDR2 is SNEGSKA in the germline V gene (reference sequence). The CDR3 spells CSARVGLMRDSNQPQHF. CDR3 nucleotide sequence: TGCAGTGCTAGAGTCGGGCTAATGAGAGATAGCAATCAGCCCCAGCATTTT.

This clonotype was counted ten times or more. V and J are TRBV10-3 and TRBJ1-6; 8 bases are a match to TRBD1. Germline V gene lookup returns CDR1 ENHRY and CDR2 SYGVKD. The CDR3 spans 14 residues. Unmatched junction bases numbered 6, after V lost 6 bases and J lost 8 bases. This CDR3 reads CAIRGTGIDSPLHF. Here the CDR3 DNA reads TGTGCCATCAGGGGGACAGGAATAGATTCACCCCTCCACTTT.